The TCR beta chain under discussion was sequenced for a study of T cell responses to AZD1222 COVID-19 vaccine. The study's findings and limits: Vaccine-associated CD4 TCRs spanned spike, dominant at 160-218 and 743-854.

The data were produced by immunoSEQ multiplex PCR, yet TCRdb's version contains in-frame clones alone and is incomplete. In the table there are roughly 130,000 clones, roughly 84% of which are singletons. Germline V gene data show CDR1 as MRHNA and CDR2 as SNTAGT. Trimming pared 7 bases from V and 4 bases from J, leaving 11 bases between. The CDR3 sequence is 13 residues long. A word on this clone: Its specificity is not known.

The chain recombines TRBV6-4 with TRBJ1-5; the D is unclear. Sample: peripheral blood, taken on day 0 of AZD1222 vaccination. The origin of this receptor is an adult in good health. CDR3 region: CASITSRNQPQHF. CDR3 DNA: TGTGCCAGCATCACTAGTCGGAATCAGCCCCAGCATTTT.